This is a list of T cell receptor beta chains from one sample in a study of shared clonotypes between healthy human individuals. Repertoires were generated with immunoSEQ multiplex PCR, while TCRdb's copy carries only in-frame clones and drops some. The sample holds hundreds of thousands of clones, 95% to 98% seen once. Specimen: naive CD8+ T cells sorted from blood. These receptors all stem from a young man in good health. Both conserved end residues are part of each CDR3.

V gene | CDR3 protein
TRBV7-9 | CASSLASRQREETQYF
TRBV27 | CASSPLKAVPSTDTQYF
TRBV7-2 | CASSRGAGVGDTQYF
TRBV11-1 | CASSTPGYLSYEQYF
TRBV7-8 | CASSPGTRREAQPQHF
TRBV29-1 | CSVSSSRVGYNEQFF
TRBV7-6 | CASSARLAGQETQYF
TRBV25-1 | CASSAQSGTDSYEQYF
TRBV28 | CASSLDTSGGYNEQFF
TRBV10-3 | CATRVGYEQYF
TRBV27 | CASSVRDLRETQYF
TRBV28 | CASTRDRPDEQYF
TRBV4-3 | CASSPGTGLYGYTF
TRBV7-9 | CASSEGQGGRGYTF
TRBV6-6 | CASSPDRPSGNTIYF
TRBV20-1 | CSAGYGQPQHF
TRBV11-2 | CASSALGGNYGYTF